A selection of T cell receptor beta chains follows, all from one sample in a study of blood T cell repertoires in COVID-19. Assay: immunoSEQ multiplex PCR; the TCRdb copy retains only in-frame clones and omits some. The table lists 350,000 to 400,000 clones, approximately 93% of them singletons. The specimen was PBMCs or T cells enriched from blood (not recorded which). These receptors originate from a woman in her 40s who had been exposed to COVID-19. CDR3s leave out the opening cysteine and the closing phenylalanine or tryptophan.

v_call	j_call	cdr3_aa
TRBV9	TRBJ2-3	ASSVGKGARTDTQY
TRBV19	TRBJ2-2	ASQATPSGTGELF
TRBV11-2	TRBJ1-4	ASSKGGRGLEKLF
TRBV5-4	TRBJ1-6	ASSSGASSYNSPLH
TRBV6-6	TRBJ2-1	ASSKGLGTSGWSSYNEQF
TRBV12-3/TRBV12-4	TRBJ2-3	ASSDKGADTQY
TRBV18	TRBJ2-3	ASSPVTSGRGGDTQY
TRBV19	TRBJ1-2	ASSGRFISYGYT
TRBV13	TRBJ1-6	ASSRQGTKNSPLH
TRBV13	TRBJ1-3	ASSLGRNGAGNTIY
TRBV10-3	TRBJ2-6	AIGDPSGTGANVLT
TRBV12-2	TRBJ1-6	ASRLFRQGAYNSPLH
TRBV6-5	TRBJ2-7	ASSTAGSSYEQY
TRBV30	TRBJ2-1	AWSVGLALSHEQF
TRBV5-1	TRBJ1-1	ASSGGQLFTEAF
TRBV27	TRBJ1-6	ASSLSNPIELLH
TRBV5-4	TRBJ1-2	ASSLDGIGYT
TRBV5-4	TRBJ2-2	ASRATSGELF
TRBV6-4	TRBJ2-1	ASSDPPASGGGASYNEQF
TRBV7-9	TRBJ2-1	ASSLITSGISYNEQF
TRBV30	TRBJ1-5	AWSRVANQPQH
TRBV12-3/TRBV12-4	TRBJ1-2	ASSLVGGYGYT
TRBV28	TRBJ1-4	ASGQGARFEKLF
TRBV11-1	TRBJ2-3	ASSRLAGGTDTQY
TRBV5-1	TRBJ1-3	ASSLGSWDRDTIY
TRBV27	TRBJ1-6	ASGSGGGAPLH
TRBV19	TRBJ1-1	ASRLTGLNTEAF
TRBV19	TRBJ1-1	ASSIVYRADTEAF
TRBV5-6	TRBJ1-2	ASSLPGNYGYT
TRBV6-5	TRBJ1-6	ASEPGQGNSPLH
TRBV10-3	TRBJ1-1	AISGQVNTEAF
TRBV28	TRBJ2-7	ASSLRYGGSYEQY
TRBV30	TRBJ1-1	AWTSILNTEAF
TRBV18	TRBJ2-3	ASSPGGGDTQY